The 23 T cell receptor beta chains below come from one sample, sequenced in a study of molecular identifiers for immune sequencing clone quantification. Each CDR3 protein is one row after TCRdb ran MiXCR on the PCR reads. This sample yields about 86,000 distinct CDR3 sequences, of which about 23% are seen a single time; less than 0.85% belongs to the top ten. Sequencing used naive CD8+ T cells from blood, with Jurkat cell RNA spiked in. Subset indicated: FACS-sorted CD8+CD4-CCR7+CD45RA+ naive T cells. These receptors were taken from a human donor in good health. Some libraries in this study had Jurkat cell RNA spiked in.

The sample holds many counts of this clonotype. The rearrangement uses TRBV20-1 and TRBJ2-3, with 10 positions matching TRBD2. Germline CDR1 reads DFQATT; CDR2 reads SNEGSKA (reference sequence). With 2 bases clipped from V and 4 bases from J, the junction kept 6 bases outside the gene matches. The CDR3 runs to 15 residues. CDR3 sequence: CSARRLAGAADTQYF. CDR3 bases: TGCAGTGCTAGAAGGCTAGCGGGGGCGGCAGATACGCAGTATTTT.

This clonotype occurred many times. The gene calls are TRBV30 and TRBJ1-1, with D unresolved. The V gene's germline CDR1 is GTSNPN and CDR2 SVGIG (reference sequence). The CDR3 length is 13 residues. The ends were cut back, 0 bases at V and 2 bases at J, with 7 bases in the middle. CDR3 amino acids: CAWSVPVNTEAFF. CDR3 nucleotide sequence: TGTGCCTGGAGTGTACCTGTCAACACTGAAGCTTTCTTT.

This chain links TRBV20-1 with TRBJ2-5, with 8 bases aligning to TRBD1. The germline V gene encodes CDR1 DFQATT and CDR2 SNEGSKA (reference sequence). Trimming at V came to 6 bases and at J to 5 bases, leaving 17 bases not matched to a gene. The CDR3 has 16 residues. The CDR3 spells CSATRWTGIGWETQYF. The CDR3 DNA reads TGCAGTGCAACTCGCTGGACAGGGATCGGATGGGAGACCCAGTACTTC.

This clonotype was observed a handful of times. CDR3 DNA: TGCAGTGCTACCCACAGGGGGCCCTACGAGCAGTACTTC. Translating it yields CSATHRGPYEQYF. This sequence joins TRBV20-1 and TRBJ2-7, with TRBD1 identical over 9 bases. The CDR3 sequence is 13 residues long. J gave up 2 bases and V 4 bases, and 3 bases lay outside the gene matches. Germline CDR1 DFQATT, CDR2 SNEGSKA (reference sequence).

The rearrangement uses TRBV12-3 or TRBV12-4 and TRBJ2-3; 8 bases agree with TRBD1. J gave up 6 bases and V 6 bases, and 17 bases lay outside the gene matches. The CDR3 spans 17 residues. The chain's CDR3 is CASSDNPRGQGPDTQYF. The CDR3 DNA sequence: TGTGCCAGCAGCGACAACCCCCGTGGACAGGGACCGGATACGCAGTATTTT.

At least ten counts were recorded for this clonotype. As DNA, the CDR3 is TGTGCCTGGAGTCGGGCAGCATTGGCAGATACGCAGTATTTT. It translates to CAWSRAALADTQYF. This chain joins TRBV30 and TRBJ2-3, with unresolved D. Trimming removed 2 bases at V and 4 bases at J, with 13 bases between. This CDR3 is built from 14 residues. The germline CDR1 and CDR2 sequences are GTSNPN and SVGIG (reference sequence).

There are many counts of this clonotype. The chain employs TRBV4-2 and TRBJ2-3; D may be TRBD2 (6 bases). The germline CDR1 and CDR2 sequences are LGHNA and YNFKEQ. This CDR3 spans 15 amino acids. The V and J ends lost 2 bases and 1 base respectively, with 10 bases between them. CDR3 loop: CASSQLTSRTDTQYF. The CDR3 region has the DNA TGTGCCAGCAGCCAATTGACTAGTCGCACAGATACGCAGTATTTT.

This clonotype was detected only a few times. This chain joins TRBV27 and TRBJ1-1; maybe TRBD1 (5 bases). Germline CDR1 is MNHEY and CDR2 is SMNVEV (reference sequence). The V and J ends lost 2 bases and 5 bases respectively, with 12 bases between them. The CDR3 covers 14 residues. The chain's CDR3 is CASSLTGLWTEAFF. CDR3 nucleotide sequence: TGTGCCAGCAGTTTAACGGGGCTCTGGACTGAAGCTTTCTTT.

The chain couples TRBV4-3 to TRBJ2-3, with TRBD2 matching over 9 bases. The CDR3 has 21 residues. The germline V gene has CDR1 LGHNA and CDR2 YSLEER. After removal of 0 bases from V and 2 bases from J, the junction contained 18 bases not matched to a gene. DNA for the CDR3: TGCGCCAGCAGCCAAGATTTAGCCCTAGCGGGGTACGACGGATACACAGATACGCAGTATTTT. Protein product: CASSQDLALAGYDGYTDTQYF.

A few counts support this clonotype. The chain carries TRBV5-1 and TRBJ2-1; 7 nucleotides match TRBD2. In germline, CDR1 is SGHRS, CDR2 YFSETQ. V lost 4 bases and J lost 4; bases outside the gene matches: 11. CDR3 length: 16 amino acids. The CDR3 DNA sequence: TGCGCCAGCAGCCCGCCTGAGGGACTACCTTACAATGAGCAGTTCTTC. As protein: CASSPPEGLPYNEQFF.

CDR3 amino acids: CASRLGQNYGYTF. The DNA for the CDR3 is TGTGCCAGCAGGTTAGGACAGAACTATGGCTACACCTTC. V is TRBV27 and J is TRBJ1-2; maybe TRBD1 (6 bases). Germline loops: CDR1 MNHEY, CDR2 SMNVEV (reference sequence). With 6 bases removed from V and 2 bases from J, the gap between germline ends came to 10 bases. The CDR3 is 13 residues long.

The chain employs TRBV4-1 and TRBJ2-1; TRBD1 might be the D (5 bases). The germline V and J ends were trimmed by 5 bases and 5 bases, with 16 bases remaining between them. Germline V gene lookup returns CDR1 MGHRA and CDR2 YSYEKL. The CDR3 is 15 residues long. As DNA, the CDR3 is TGCGCCAGCAGCACTCCCCAGGGCTTAAACAATGAGCAGTTCTTC. Protein sequence: CASSTPQGLNNEQFF.

The chain combines TRBV28 with TRBJ2-7; 7 bases are a match to TRBD1. CDR3 size: 14 residues. Germline V lookup: CDR1 MDHEN, CDR2 SYDVKM. J was trimmed by 5 bases and V by 3 bases; bases with no gene match: 7. The CDR3 protein is CASSLRGPGHEQYF. Written as DNA, the CDR3 is TGTGCCAGCAGTTTGAGGGGGCCGGGACACGAGCAGTACTTC. The full variable domain, its missing parts supplied by reference TRBV28 and TRBJ2-7, is DVKVTQSSRYLVKRTGEKVFLECVQDMDHENMFWYRQDPGLGLRLIYFSYDVKMKEKGDIPEGYSVSREKKERFSLILESASTNQTSMYLCASSLRGPGHEQYFGPGTRLTVT.

In its sample, this clonotype was seen a few times. This may stem from a read error, because a much larger clone lies one nucleotide away. Without the conserved terminal phenylalanine or tryptophan, this CDR3 likely stems from a read error. V is TRBV12-5 and J is TRBJ2-5, with 7 bases that match TRBD1. From germline, CDR1 is LGHNT and CDR2 FRNRAP. With 1 base clipped from V and 0 bases from J, the junction kept 2 bases outside the gene matches. CDR3 length equals 15 residues. CDR3 nucleotide sequence: TGTGCTAGTGGTTTGGGACAGGGTAACCAAGAGACCCAGTACTCC. This encodes CASGLGQGNQETQYS.

This clonotype came up many times. The chain uses TRBV27 and TRBJ1-5, with a weak D call TRBD1 (5 bases). Germline V gene data show CDR1 as MNHEY and CDR2 as SMNVEV (reference sequence). This CDR3 is 15 amino acids long. Trimming removed 8 bases at V and 3 bases at J, with 17 bases between. CDR3 coding DNA: TGTGCCAGCGGATTGAAGGGACCGATCAATCAGCCCCAGCATTTT. The encoded protein is CASGLKGPINQPQHF.

A note on this clonotype: This may arise from a read error, as a much more abundant clone is one base away. V gene TRBV6-5 combines with J gene TRBJ2-7, with D possibly matching TRBD2 (5 bases). Germline assignment: CDR1 MNHEY and CDR2 SVGAGI. The CDR3 covers 15 residues. The CDR3 loop reads CPSSYSGDPGNEQYF. CDR3 bases: TGTCCCAGCAGTTACTCTGGCGACCCGGGGAACGAGCAGTACTTC.

This clonotype was seen more than once but under ten times. The V call is TRBV2, the J call TRBJ1-5, with D unclear. Germline CDR1 SNHLY, CDR2 FYNNEI. The CDR3 has 12 residues. Trimming stripped 4 bases from V and 4 bases from J, with 5 bases between. The CDR3 sequence: CASSGGNQPQHF. CDR3 nucleotide sequence: TGTGCCAGCAGTGGGGGAAATCAGCCCCAGCATTTT.

The V gene is TRBV4-3, the J gene TRBJ2-7, with 8 nucleotides matching TRBD1. The ends lost 0 bases at V and 7 bases at J; junction bases unmatched: 8. CDR3 length: 15 residues. Germline V gene lookup returns CDR1 LGHNA and CDR2 YSLEER. The CDR3: CASSQDRRTGFEQYF. CDR3 in DNA: TGCGCCAGCAGCCAAGATCGTAGGACAGGGTTTGAGCAGTACTTC.

The chain recombines TRBV24-1 with TRBJ2-3; 9 bases are shared with TRBD1. After removal of 3 bases from V and 3 bases from J, the junction contained 3 bases not matched to a gene. Germline values: CDR1 KGHDR, CDR2 SFDVKD. The CDR3 loop spans 15 amino acids. DNA for the CDR3: TGTGCCACCAGTGATCGGGACAGGGCTACAGATACGCAGTATTTT. Encoded protein: CATSDRDRATDTQYF.

Concerning this clonotype: A read error may be the cause here, since a much bigger clone is one base away. The genes are TRBV27 and TRBJ2-7; tentative D call: TRBD2 (5 bases). Germline CDR1 and CDR2: MNHEY and SMNVEV (reference sequence). The CDR3 is 13 amino acids. Trimming stripped 3 bases from V and 2 bases from J, with 8 bases between. CDR3 region: CASSFRGPYEQYF. The CDR3 DNA reads TGTGCCAGCAGTTTCAGAGGGCCCTACGAGCAGTACTTC.

This clonotype has at least ten counts. CDR3 residues: CASSSTRVTQKMLAAGNTIYF. CDR3 nucleotide sequence: TGTGCCAGCAGCTCCACCAGGGTAACCCAAAAAATGTTAGCGGCTGGAAACACCATATATTTT. The chain is built from TRBV7-9 and TRBJ1-3; D is possibly TRBD1 (5 bases). Germline values: CDR1 SEHNR, CDR2 FQNEAQ (reference sequence). The CDR3 is 21 amino acids. V was cut by 4 bases and J by 2 bases, with 30 bases left in between.

This clonotype was observed a few times. The CDR3 reads CARTGNTGELFF. In nucleotides, the CDR3 is TGTGCCAGAACAGGGAACACCGGGGAGCTGTTTTTT. This chain joins TRBV19 and TRBJ2-2; TRBD1 is a possible D gene (5 bases). The germline V gene has CDR1 LNHDA and CDR2 SQIVND (reference sequence). The V gene lost 9 bases and the J gene lost 1 base, with 6 bases spanning the gap. The CDR3 runs to 12 residues. Filled out from reference TRBV19 and TRBJ2-2, the complete variable domain reads DGGITQSPKYLFRKEGQNVTLSCEQNLNHDAMYWYRQDPGQGLRLIYYSQIVNDFQKGDIAEGYSVSREKKESFPLTVTSAQKNPTAFYLCARTGNTGELFFGEGSRLTVL.

Remarks on this clonotype: Sequence at one end of the junction differs from germline and may be a read error. J is TRBJ2-3 and V is TRBV3-1, with no clear D. The CDR3 loop spans 15 amino acids. Germline CDR1 and CDR2: LGHDT and YNNKEL (reference sequence). The CDR3 reads CAGSHPLALTDTQYF. The CDR3 DNA reads as TGTGCCGGCAGCCACCCCCTTGCGTTGACAGATACGCAGTATTTT.